Below are 9 T cell receptor beta chains sequenced from a single sample in a study of blood T cell repertoires in COVID-19. Assay used: immunoSEQ multiplex PCR; TCRdb lists only in-frame clones, some missing. Of over 300,000 clones in the sample, roughly 90% were seen once. Material for sequencing was peripheral blood. The receptors stem from a young man with active or convalescent COVID-19.

V usage is TRBV10-3 and J usage is TRBJ2-3; 11 positions match TRBD2. The J segment lost 4 bases and the V segment lost 3 bases, leaving 6 bases of the junction unmatched. The CDR3 contains 16 residues. The germline gives CDR1 ENHRY, CDR2 SYGVKD. In nucleotides, the CDR3 is TGTGCCATCAGTGAAGGTAGCGGGGGGGCGGCAGATACGCAGTATTTT. This translates into CAISEGSGGAADTQYF.

CDR3 region: CAWSVGAGVDEQYF. The CDR3 nucleotides read TGTGCCTGGAGTGTAGGGGCGGGAGTCGATGAGCAGTACTTC. The gene calls are TRBV30 and TRBJ2-7; the match to TRBD2 covers 7 bases. CDR1 and CDR2 from the germline V gene are GTSNPN and SVGIG (reference sequence). The length of the CDR3 is 14 residues. V lost 0 bases to trimming and J lost 7 bases; unmatched junction nucleotides: 9.

In this sample, this clone turned up once. The chain has TRBV7-9 and TRBJ2-3; perhaps TRBD1 as D (5 bases). Per the germline V gene, CDR1 is SEHNR and CDR2 is FQNEAQ (reference sequence). Trimming removed 1 base at V and 2 bases at J, with 10 bases between. The CDR3 spans 15 residues. CDR3 sequence: CASSLEWGYTDTQYF. The CDR3 nucleotides are TGTGCCAGCAGCTTAGAGTGGGGCTACACAGATACGCAGTATTTT. Filled out from reference TRBV7-9 and TRBJ2-3, the complete variable domain reads DTGVSQNPRHKITKRGQNVTFRCDPISEHNRLYWYRQTLGQGPEFLTYFQNEAQLEKSRLLSDRFSAERPKGSFSTLEIQRTEQGDSAMYLCASSLEWGYTDTQYFGPGTRLTVL.

This clone has just one count. V and J are TRBV15 and TRBJ1-1; a possible D gene is TRBD1 (6 bases). With 6 bases removed from V and 7 bases from J, the gap between germline ends came to 18 bases. CDR1 and CDR2 from the germline V gene are LNHNV and YYDKDF (reference sequence). The CDR3 extends over 14 amino acids. The CDR3 protein is CATSPSPGANEAFF. Here the CDR3 DNA reads TGTGCCACCAGTCCGTCCCCAGGGGCAAATGAAGCTTTCTTT.

The CDR3 nucleotides are TGTGCCAGCAGCCCCTTGTATGGCTACACCTTC. It encodes CASSPLYGYTF. The chain carries TRBV2 and TRBJ1-2; D gene unclear. Germline V lookup: CDR1 SNHLY, CDR2 FYNNEI. There are 11 residues in the CDR3. Trimming removed 6 bases at V and 5 bases at J, with 7 bases between.

The chain has TRBV25-1 and TRBJ1-1; a weak D match, TRBD1 (6 bases). From germline, CDR1 is MGHDK and CDR2 SYGVNS. The V end lost 4 bases, the J end lost 3 bases, and 12 bases lay between the germline ends. The CDR3 length is 14 residues. CDR3 residues: CASSAPQGYTEAFF. In DNA form, the CDR3 reads TGTGCCAGCAGTGCCCCTCAGGGGTACACTGAAGCTTTCTTT.

The rearrangement uses TRBV18 and TRBJ2-3; D possibly corresponds to TRBD2 (6 bases). The CDR3 totals 14 residues. The germline V gene has CDR1 KGHSH and CDR2 LQKENI. The V and J ends lost 3 bases and 2 bases respectively, with 9 bases between them. The chain's CDR3 is CASSPSGNTDTQYF. Here the CDR3 DNA reads TGTGCCAGCTCACCTAGCGGAAACACAGATACGCAGTATTTT.

The rearrangement joins TRBV28 to TRBJ1-5; tentatively, D is TRBD1 (6 bases). Trimming took 2 bases from V and 1 from J, leaving 12 bases between them. The CDR3 loop spans 16 amino acids. Germline CDR1 and CDR2: MDHEN and SYDVKM. DNA of the CDR3: TGTGCCAGCAGTTTAACAGGGTGGCGGAGCAATCAGCCCCAGCATTTT. Translation: CASSLTGWRSNQPQHF.

The rearrangement links TRBV4-1 to TRBJ1-5; 9 positions agree with TRBD1. The CDR3 covers 18 residues. Germline V gene lookup returns CDR1 MGHRA and CDR2 YSYEKL. The V gene end was trimmed by 0 bases and the J gene end by 7 bases; junction bases not matched to a gene: 13. The CDR3 protein is CASSQDGGMGQGTQPQHF. In DNA form, the CDR3 reads TGCGCCAGCAGCCAAGACGGAGGAATGGGACAGGGAACGCAGCCCCAGCATTTT.